This T cell receptor beta chain was identified in a study of blood T cell repertoires in COVID-19. Whole-study context: Samples taken during acute and convalescent COVID-19 were collected in the United States, Italy and Spain. PBMCs, B-cell-depleted T cells, or T cells were the source of the cDNA or gDNA that made up the material.

The assay was immunoSEQ multiplex PCR, and TCRdb's table has in-frame clones only and misses some. The table has tens of thousands of clones, roughly 81% seen once. The CDR3 consists of 14 residues. Per the germline V gene, CDR1 is SGHRS and CDR2 is YFSETQ. V lost 4 bases, J lost 4 bases, and 6 bases stayed unmatched. This clone has just one count. Input material: peripheral blood. The chain joins TRBV5-1 to TRBJ1-1; 8 bases map to TRBD1. The receptor's source is an elderly man with COVID-19, enrolled during active disease. The CDR3 nucleotides are TGCGCCAGCAGCGGCCAGGGGGCGCGCACTGAAGCTTTCTTT. Encoded protein: CASSGQGARTEAFF.